This paragraph covers one TCR beta chain sequence. It lacks a known antigen. Per-base qualities were not stored, and no clone one base away is much larger. TCR beta repertoires were profiled from peripheral blood of over 10 young patients with multiple sclerosis to demonstrate the VDJtools post-analysis software. Multiple sclerosis patients were children and adolescents aged about 6 to 17 years. The source of the sample is a study of post-analysis software for immune sequencing data (dated by TCRdb to about 2015). Looking at the study overall: The recorded disease courses included relapsing-remitting, secondary progressive and progressive-relapsing multiple sclerosis, and some patients had no subtype annotation. Patient repertoires were compared against around 10 previously published healthy control repertoires from donors aged roughly 6 to 27 years. A subset of samples was prepared in parallel using single-end sample barcoding, then pooled and co-amplified after Illumina adapter ligation. The paper's findings and limits, for the study overall: Normalized Chao1 diversity was significantly lower in multiple sclerosis patients than controls, suggesting substantial peripheral T-cell clonal expansion. The multiple sclerosis patient group was slightly younger than the control group. Patients showed significantly higher frequencies than controls for roughly five TRBV segments, among them TRBV5-6, TRBV5-1 and TRBV20-1. Strong co-clustering of samples prepared in the same batch was shown by direct clustering with F measure, prompting a batch-effect correction.

Cut back by 5 bases and 4 bases, the V and J ends lie 10 bases apart. Looking up the germline V gene yields CDR1 SGDLS and CDR2 YYNGEE. The CDR3 goes from the cysteine to the phenylalanine over 13 residues. Only CDR3 DNA is held: 39 bases, read in frame from base 1. Library preparation used PCR. TCRdb names Illumina HiSeq 2500 as the instrument used. To reduce PCR and sequencing biases, unique molecular identifiers were incorporated into the TCR beta cDNA libraries. Per 1 to 10 million input T cells, roughly 0.5 million cDNA molecules were obtained, such that each molecule approximated one T cell. The patient libraries were prepared and sequenced using the same protocol as the earlier healthy control dataset. Samples belonging to the same batch were prepared together, multiplexed and sequenced on a shared HiSeq lane. Turning to the authors' computational methods: Raw barcoded reads were processed with MIGEC, and single-read molecular identifier groups were discarded before consensus assembly and CDR3 extraction. Clonotype tables were post-analysed with VDJtools, normalizing diversity by down-sampling all datasets to the smallest sample size. Repertoire overlap clustering matched CDR3 amino acid but not nucleotide sequences to correct batch-related cross-sample contamination. TCRdb trimmed public reads at Q25 via fastp, called clones via MiXCR and kept in-frame beta chains. Every CDR3 protein is listed once, alongside the most common genes and DNA of its rows. None of the V and J calls come from the authors' own analysis; TCRdb made them. This sample holds about 560,000 distinct CDR3 sequences; 40% to 50% were observed only once. The top ten constitute roughly 1.8% of the sample.

This TCR came from a girl between 10 and 17 years old with multiple sclerosis. Material: blood. Recombination connected TRBV9 to TRBJ2-1; no D segment can be confidently identified. CDR3 region: CASSASDYNEQFF. The sequenced DNA is TGTGCCAGCAGTGCTTCCGATTACAATGAGCAGTTCTTC.